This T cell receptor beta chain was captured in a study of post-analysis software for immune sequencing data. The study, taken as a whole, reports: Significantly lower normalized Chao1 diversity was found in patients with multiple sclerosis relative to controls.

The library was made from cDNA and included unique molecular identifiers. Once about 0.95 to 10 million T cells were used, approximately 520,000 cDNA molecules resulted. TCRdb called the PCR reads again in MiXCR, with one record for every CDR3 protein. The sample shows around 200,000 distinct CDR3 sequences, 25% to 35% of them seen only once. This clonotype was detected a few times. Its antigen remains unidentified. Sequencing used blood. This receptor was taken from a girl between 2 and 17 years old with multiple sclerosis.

CDR3 loop: CASSPPGAPYEQYF. The CDR3 nucleotides are TGTGCCAGCTCACCACCGGGGGCCCCCTACGAGCAGTACTTC. The rearrangement uses TRBV18 and TRBJ2-7; weak D call: TRBD1 (6 bases). The V and J ends lost 0 bases and 2 bases respectively, with 8 bases between them. Looked up from germline, CDR1 is KGHSH and CDR2 is LQKENI. The CDR3 length is 14 residues.